These 12 T cell receptor beta chains were all obtained from the same sample, sequenced in a study of cytomegalovirus exposure and HLA in healthy donors. PCR was performed using 60 Vbeta and 13 Jbeta primers. The assay was immunoSEQ multiplex PCR, and TCRdb's table has in-frame clones only and misses some. Of 130,000 or so clones in the sample, 77% were seen once. Sequenced: PBMCs. These receptors all come from a male donor in good health and CMV-seropositive.

The rearrangement links TRBV15 to TRBJ2-1; 7 bases are shared with TRBD1. CDR1 and CDR2 from the germline V gene are LNHNV and YYDKDF (reference sequence). The CDR3 runs 14 residues. Losses at the gene ends were 5 bases for V and 10 bases for J; bases not matched to a gene: 11. DNA of the CDR3: TGTGCCACCAGCCCGGAACTCGGGGACAGAGAGCAGTTCTTC. The encoded protein is CATSPELGDREQFF.

The J gene is TRBJ2-5, the V gene TRBV18, with D unresolved. The V gene lost 2 bases and the J gene lost 2 bases, with 9 bases spanning the gap. Per the germline V gene, CDR1 is KGHSH and CDR2 is LQKENI. The CDR3 totals 14 residues. The CDR3, as DNA: TGTGCCAGCTCACCAGGGCTTCGACAAGAGACCCAGTACTTC. Its protein product is CASSPGLRQETQYF.

This clone was found a few times. The CDR3 nucleotides read TGTGCCGGCCGACAGGGGAGGAAGGGCACTGAAGCTTTCTTT. Amino acid sequence: CAGRQGRKGTEAFF. V is TRBV2 and J is TRBJ1-1, with 8 nucleotides matching TRBD1. Germline values: CDR1 SNHLY, CDR2 FYNNEI. The CDR3 sequence is 14 residues long. V was clipped by 11 bases and J by 4 bases; unmatched bases: 12.

The rearrangement joins TRBV29-1 to TRBJ1-4; 8 bases map to TRBD1. Germline values: CDR1 SQVTM, CDR2 ANQGSEA. This CDR3 has 13 residues. V trimming: 7 bases; J trimming: 8 bases; junction bases outside the gene matches: 9. The CDR3 reads CSAATGVKEKLFF. In DNA form, the CDR3 reads TGCAGCGCTGCGACAGGGGTCAAAGAAAAACTGTTTTTT.

J is TRBJ1-1 and V is TRBV6-1; 9 bases match TRBD1. Trimming at V came to 6 bases and at J to 4 bases, leaving 9 bases not matched to a gene. The germline CDR1 and CDR2 sequences are MNHNS and SASEGT. This CDR3 has 15 amino acids. The DNA for the CDR3 is TGTGCCAGCAGGGCGCGGGACAGGGTGGGCACTGAAGCTTTCTTT. Translation: CASRARDRVGTEAFF.

DNA for the CDR3: TGTGCCAGCAGCTCCAGGGCCTCGGCCTCTGGGGCCAACGTCCTGACTTTC. Its translation is CASSSRASASGANVLTF. This chain joins TRBV7-8 and TRBJ2-6, with TRBD1 as a possible D gene (5 bases). There are 17 residues in the CDR3. V gave up 4 bases and J gave up 0 bases, with 13 bases separating them. Germline loops: CDR1 SGHVS, CDR2 FQNEAQ.

This sequence joins TRBV5-4 and TRBJ2-3, with D possibly matching TRBD1 (6 bases). Germline V gene sequence: CDR1 SGHNT, CDR2 YYREEE (reference sequence). The CDR3 loop spans 13 amino acids. V lost 4 bases to trimming and J lost 2 bases, with 8 bases between them. The CDR3 loop reads CASSAGDTDTQYF. CDR3 bases: TGTGCCAGCAGCGCAGGGGACACAGATACGCAGTATTTT. Combining the CDR3 with reference TRBV5-4 and TRBJ2-3 gives the whole variable domain ETGVTQSPTHLIKTRGQQVTLRCSSQSGHNTVSWYQQALGQGPQFIFQYYREEENGRGNFPPRFSGLQFPNYSSELNVNALELDDSALYLCASSAGDTDTQYFGPGTRLTVL.

A note on this clone: An end of the junction does not agree with germline; a read error may underlie this. The rearrangement joins TRBV5-8 to TRBJ2-6; a possible D gene is TRBD1 (5 bases). The CDR3 is made up of 14 amino acids. Looked up from germline, CDR1 is SGHTS and CDR2 is YDEGEE. Here the CDR3 reads CASGDASGANGLTF. CDR3 coding DNA: TGTGCCAGCGGGGATGCCTCTGGGGCCAACGGCCTGACTTTC.

V gene TRBV6-1 combines with J gene TRBJ1-1; possibly TRBD1 for D (6 bases). Trimming pared 10 bases from V and 1 base from J, leaving 16 bases between. CDR1 MNHNS and CDR2 SASEGT come from the germline V gene. CDR3 length: 14 residues. Here the CDR3 DNA reads TGTGCCATTAGGGGGGGCCTAGGGAACACTGAAGCTTTCTTT. The encoded protein is CAIRGGLGNTEAFF.

The CDR3 here is CASRRTGSNSNTEAFF. CDR3 DNA sequence: TGCGCCAGCAGGCGGACAGGGTCCAATTCGAACACTGAAGCTTTCTTT. The chain uses TRBV10-2 and TRBJ1-1; 8 positions match TRBD1. V was pared by 6 bases and J by 1 base, with 10 bases of the junction left unmatched. Germline V lookup: CDR1 WSHSY, CDR2 SAAADI. The CDR3 extends over 16 amino acids.

The CDR3 nucleotides are TGTGCCTGGAGTAGGGACTCGCGCACAGATACGCAGTATTTT. Translation gives CAWSRDSRTDTQYF. The chain links TRBV30 to TRBJ2-3; possibly TRBD2 for D (6 bases). V lost 2 bases and J 1 base, leaving 10 bases between the germline ends. The CDR3 runs 14 residues. CDR1 and CDR2 (germline): GTSNPN, SVGIG (reference sequence).

The chain recombines TRBV4-2 with TRBJ2-3; 7 bases fit TRBD2. After removal of 2 bases from V and 2 bases from J, the junction contained 4 bases not matched to a gene. This CDR3 spans 15 amino acids. CDR1 and CDR2 from the germline V gene are LGHNA and YNFKEQ. DNA for the CDR3: TGTGCCAGCAGCCAATGGGGGGGAGACACAGATACGCAGTATTTT. Translation: CASSQWGGDTDTQYF.